The T cell receptor (beta chain) under discussion was sequenced for a study of shared clonotypes between healthy human individuals. Study-level results: It was the few donors that limited the genetic and exposure-history diversity represented. Naive CD4 clonotype sharing across several donors was around 5.5%. Rarefaction indicated that sorted-subset sequencing remained incomplete although depth was large.

The CDR3 runs to 12 residues. Germline CDR1 GTSNPN, CDR2 SVGIG (reference sequence). The V and J ends lost 5 bases and 7 bases respectively, with 14 bases between them. CD8 cells regarded as naive lacked CD45RO, were positively chosen for CCR7, and omitted terminally differentiated effector memory CD45RA+ cells. Sequenced by immunoSEQ multiplex PCR; TCRdb stores in-frame clones only, minus some. The data show 1.5 million to 2.5 million clones, 85% to 95% seen once. As for this clone: Its antigen is still unknown.

Sequencing input: naive CD8+ T cells sorted from blood. The sequence was obtained from a man aged 18 to 30 in good health. This sequence joins TRBV30 and TRBJ1-2; perhaps TRBD1 as D (5 bases). The DNA for the CDR3 is TGTGCCTGGGACGCAGGGCCGGCTGGCTACACCTTC. Translating gives CAWDAGPAGYTF.